A single sample gave rise to the 9 T cell receptor beta chains below, sequenced in a study of breast tumors, draining lymph nodes, adjacent tissues. Via MiXCR, TCRdb re-called the multiplex PCR reads, giving one row per CDR3 protein. This sample has about 180,000 distinct CDR3 sequences, with around a third found just once. Axillary draining lymph nodes of breast cancer patients supplied the node samples. Sequenced: axillary lymph node tissue. Source of these receptors: a female donor with breast cancer. Some clones in this sample may be carry-over from other donors' samples.

Turning to this clonotype: A much larger clone is a single base away; this may be a read error. The chain combines TRBV11-3 with TRBJ2-7, with TRBD2 matching 12 bases. The CDR3 has 14 amino acids. Germline CDR1 and CDR2: SGHNT and YENEEA. V was pared by 9 bases and J by 4 bases, with 7 bases of the junction left unmatched. The CDR3 is CASRWTSGTYEQYF. CDR3 DNA: TGTGCCAGTAGGTGGACTAGCGGGACTTACGAGCAGTACTTC.

This rearrangement joins TRBV3-1 to TRBJ2-7, with 11 bases matching TRBD2. CDR1 and CDR2 from the germline V gene are LGHDT and YNNKEL (reference sequence). This CDR3 contains 15 residues. Germline trimming cut 4 bases from V and 6 bases from J; bases unmatched to any gene: 8. CDR3 DNA sequence: TGTGCCAGCAGCCCAGGACTAGCGGGTAGACCCGAGCAGTACTTC. This translates into CASSPGLAGRPEQYF.

Notes on this clonotype: A clone one base away is much larger, so this may be a read error. The gene calls are TRBV11-3 and TRBJ2-5, with D unclear. The CDR3 loop spans 13 amino acids. Per the germline V gene, CDR1 is SGHNT and CDR2 is YENEEA. V lost 1 base and J 7 bases, leaving 10 bases between the germline ends. The CDR3 loop reads CASSLAGMATQYF. In nucleotides, the CDR3 is TGTGCCAGCAGCTTAGCTGGGATGGCGACCCAGTACTTC.

The sample holds many counts of this clonotype. For the CDR3, the DNA is TGTGCCAGCAGCTCATCATTTCAGGGGAACACCGGGGAGCTGTTTTTT. It yields the protein CASSSSFQGNTGELFF. V usage is TRBV7-3 and J usage is TRBJ2-2; possible D gene TRBD1, 5 bases. The CDR3 totals 16 residues. V was cut by 4 bases and J by 1 base, with 13 bases left in between. Germline-derived CDR1 and CDR2 are SGHTA and FQGTGA.

The rearrangement joins TRBV19 to TRBJ1-1; the D is unclear. Trimming took 2 bases from V and 7 from J, leaving 8 bases between them. Germline assignment: CDR1 LNHDA and CDR2 SQIVND (reference sequence). This CDR3 contains 12 residues. CDR3 nucleotide sequence: TGTGCCAGTAGTATATATGGGAATGAAGCTTTCTTT. This translates into CASSIYGNEAFF.

This clonotype was counted many times. The chain employs TRBV12-3 or TRBV12-4 and TRBJ2-1; 9 bases are a match to TRBD1. The CDR3 spans 15 residues. J lost 6 bases, V lost 6 bases, and 9 bases had no gene match. CDR3 sequence: CASSPGTGRFNEQFF. CDR3 in DNA: TGTGCCAGCAGCCCAGGGACAGGGCGATTCAATGAGCAGTTCTTC.

The chain carries TRBV7-2 and TRBJ2-6; the D is unclear. V was pared by 5 bases and J by 3 bases, with 8 bases between. The CDR3 contains 14 residues. From germline, CDR1 is SGHTA and CDR2 FQGNSA. The CDR3 protein is CASSPWDGANVLTF. The CDR3, as DNA: TGTGCCAGCAGCCCCTGGGATGGGGCCAACGTCCTGACTTTC. The full variable domain, its missing parts supplied by reference TRBV7-2 and TRBJ2-6, is GAGVSQSPSNKVTEKGKDVELRCDPISGHTALYWYRQSLGQGLEFLIYFQGNSAPDKSGLPSDRFSAERTGGSVSTLTIQRTQQEDSAVYLCASSPWDGANVLTFGAGSRLTVL.

V is TRBV12-3 or TRBV12-4 and J is TRBJ1-6; the match to TRBD1 covers 9 bases. CDR3 length equals 16 residues. V dropped 4 bases and J dropped 7; count of bases not matched to a gene: 8. The CDR3 loop is CASSSPGTGTNSPLHF. CDR3 DNA: TGTGCCAGCAGTTCCCCCGGGACAGGGACCAATTCACCCCTCCACTTT.

This chain connects TRBV7-9 to TRBJ2-5; D may be TRBD2 (5 bases). CDR3 length equals 14 residues. CDR1 is SEHNR and CDR2 is FQNEAQ in the germline V gene (reference sequence). Trimming took off 4 bases at V and 3 bases at J, with 12 bases between the two ends. The CDR3 DNA follows: TGTGCCAGCAGCTCCCTGGACGGGAAAGAGACCCAGTACTTC. Translating gives CASSSLDGKETQYF.